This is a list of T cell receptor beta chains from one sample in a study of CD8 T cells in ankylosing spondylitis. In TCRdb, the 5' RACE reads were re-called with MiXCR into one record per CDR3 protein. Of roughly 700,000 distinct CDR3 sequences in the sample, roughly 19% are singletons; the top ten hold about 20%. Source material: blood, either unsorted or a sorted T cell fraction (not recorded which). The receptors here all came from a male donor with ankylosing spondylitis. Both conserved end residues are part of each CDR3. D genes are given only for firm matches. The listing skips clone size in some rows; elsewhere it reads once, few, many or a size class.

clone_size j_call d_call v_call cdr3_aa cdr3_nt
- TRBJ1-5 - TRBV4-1 CASSPKISKGPQPQHF TGCGCCAGCAGCCCCAAGATCAGTAAGGGACCTCAGCCCCAGCATTTT
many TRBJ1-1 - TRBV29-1 CSVEDRVPKAAFF TGCAGCGTTGAAGATCGAGTCCCAAAGGCGGCTTTCTTT
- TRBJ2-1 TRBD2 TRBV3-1 CASSVTSGGPNEQFF TGTGCCAGCAGCGTGACTAGCGGGGGGCCCAATGAGCAGTTCTTC
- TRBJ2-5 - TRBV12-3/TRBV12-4 CASSLPGGVQETQYF TGTGCCAGCAGTTTACCAGGGGGGGTACAAGAGACCCAGTACTTC
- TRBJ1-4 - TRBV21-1 CASALHRLGEKLFF TGTGCCAGCGCCCTACACCGGTTAGGCGAAAAACTGTTTTTT
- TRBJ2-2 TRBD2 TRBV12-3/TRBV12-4 CASSFAGLAATGELFF TGTGCCAGCAGTTTCGCGGGACTAGCGGCCACCGGGGAGCTGTTTTTT
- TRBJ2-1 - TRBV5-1 CASSLALNEQFF TGCGCCAGCAGCTTGGCGCTCAATGAGCAGTTCTTC
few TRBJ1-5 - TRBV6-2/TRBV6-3 CASRPRQSHSNQPQHF TGTGCCAGCAGGCCCAGACAGAGCCATAGCAATCAGCCCCAGCATTTT
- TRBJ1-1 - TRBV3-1 CASSHGGPTEAFF TGTGCCAGCAGCCATGGGGGGCCCACTGAAGCTTTCTTT
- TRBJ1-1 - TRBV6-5 CASSYGGAGTEAFF TGTGCCAGCAGTTATGGGGGGGCAGGCACTGAAGCTTTCTTT
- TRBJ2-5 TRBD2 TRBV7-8 CASGAGGPYETQYF TGTGCCAGCGGCGCGGGAGGACCTTATGAGACCCAGTACTTC
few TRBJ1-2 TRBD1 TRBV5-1 CASSLTGEEDYGYTF TGCGCCAGCAGCTTAACAGGGGAGGAAGACTATGGCTACACCTTC
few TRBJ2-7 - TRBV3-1 CASSQGGAYEQYF TGTGCCAGCAGCCAAGGAGGGGCCTACGAGCAGTACTTC
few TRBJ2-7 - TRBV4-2 CASSQDNLHEQYF TGTGCCAGCAGCCAAGATAACCTACATGAGCAGTACTTC
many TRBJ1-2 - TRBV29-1 CSGYRDYGYTF TGCAGCGGCTACCGGGACTATGGCTACACCTTC
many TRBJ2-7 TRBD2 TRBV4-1 CASSQERSGRAYEQYF TGCGCCAGCAGCCAAGAAAGGAGCGGGAGGGCCTACGAGCAGTACTTC
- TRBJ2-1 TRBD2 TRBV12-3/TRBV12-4 CASSPVAGANNEQFF TGTGCCAGCAGCCCAGTAGCGGGGGCCAACAATGAGCAGTTCTTC
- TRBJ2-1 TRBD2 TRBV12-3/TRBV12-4 CASSGLAALYNEQFF TGTGCCAGCAGTGGACTAGCGGCCCTCTACAATGAGCAGTTCTTC
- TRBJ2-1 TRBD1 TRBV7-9 CASSFGTGSGSEQFF TGTGCCAGCAGCTTCGGGACAGGTTCTGGTAGTGAGCAGTTCTTC
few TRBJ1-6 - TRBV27 CASSFEKQASPLHF TGTGCCAGCAGTTTTGAAAAGCAGGCCTCACCCCTCCACTTT
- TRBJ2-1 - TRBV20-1 CSAREDRGSMFF TGCAGTGCTAGAGAAGATCGGGGTAGTATGTTCTTC
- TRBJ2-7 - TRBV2 CASSPGRVNYEQYF TGTGCCAGCAGTCCGGGACGGGTAAACTACGAGCAGTACTTC
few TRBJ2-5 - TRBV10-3 CAISGEVQETQYF TGTGCCATCAGTGGAGAGGTACAAGAGACCCAGTACTTC
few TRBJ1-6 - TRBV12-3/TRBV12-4 CASSRGRDSPLHF TGTGCCAGCAGCCGGGGGCGCGATTCACCCCTCCACTTT
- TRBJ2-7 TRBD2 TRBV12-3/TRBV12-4 CASSSPSASGSYEQYF TGTGCCAGCAGTTCTCCCTCGGCTAGCGGCTCCTACGAGCAGTACTTC
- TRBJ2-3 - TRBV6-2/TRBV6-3 CATGRDTDTQYF TGTGCCACCGGGCGGGACACAGATACGCAGTATTTT
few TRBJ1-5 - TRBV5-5 CASSLGAFDQPQHF TGTGCCAGCAGCTTGGGGGCCTTCGATCAGCCCCAGCATTTT
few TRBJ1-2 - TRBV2 CASSEVSTAVGYTF TGTGCCAGCAGTGAAGTGTCGACAGCGGTTGGCTACACCTTC